This T cell receptor beta chain was identified during a study of T cells in localized non-small cell lung cancer. Findings and caveats of the study: In the blood, greater T cell density corresponded to longer overall survival. Clonality peaked in uninvolved adjacent lung rather than tumor.

Only in-frame clones appear in the TCRdb table, and some are missing; sequencing was by immunoSEQ multiplex PCR. The repertoire includes 28,000 or so clones, approximately 89% of them detected once, and approximately 3.9% sits in the top ten. As to this clone: Its target is unknown.

The sequence derives from a female donor of 60 years or more with stage II squamous cell lung carcinoma. The source was peripheral blood, collected before any cancer treatment.

The CDR3 DNA sequence: TGTGCCAGCAGCCCCCAGCAGGGGGAGGGTGAAGCTTTCTTT. Protein product: CASSPQQGEGEAFF. The rearrangement joins TRBV7-9 to TRBJ1-1, with 7 positions matching TRBD1. Germline values: CDR1 SEHNR, CDR2 FQNEAQ (reference sequence). The ends lost 5 bases at V and 7 bases at J; junction bases unmatched: 10. The CDR3 has 14 amino acids.